A single sample gave rise to the 17 T cell receptor beta chains below, sequenced in a study of shared clonotypes between healthy human individuals. Libraries were prepared by immunoSEQ multiplex PCR; TCRdb keeps only in-frame clonotypes and omits some of them. The top ten hold around 1.7% of the sample, which has roughly 2.1 million clones, 85% to 95% seen once. In the naive CD8 group, cells lacked CD45RO and were positively selected for CCR7, so terminally differentiated effector memory CD45RA+ cells were left out. The source material was naive CD8+ T cells from PBMCs. The receptors here all came from a man aged 18 to 35 in good health. Some clones in this sample may be carry-over from other donors' samples.

The genes are TRBV19 and TRBJ2-1; D remains unclear. The CDR3 has 12 residues. The V end lost 5 bases, the J end lost 5 bases, and 7 bases lay between the germline ends. Germline V gene sequence: CDR1 LNHDA, CDR2 SQIVND (reference sequence). The CDR3 sequence is CASSYRHNEQFF. Written as DNA, the CDR3 is TGTGCCAGTAGTTACAGACACAATGAGCAGTTCTTC. Together with reference TRBV19 and TRBJ2-1, the CDR3 gives the full variable domain: DGGITQSPKYLFRKEGQNVTLSCEQNLNHDAMYWYRQDPGQGLRLIYYSQIVNDFQKGDIAEGYSVSREKKESFPLTVTSAQKNPTAFYLCASSYRHNEQFFGPGTRLTVL.

This clone was detected only once. The chain employs TRBV19 and TRBJ2-7, with TRBD2 identical over 7 bases. This CDR3 has 15 residues. Germline V lookup: CDR1 LNHDA, CDR2 SQIVND (reference sequence). Trimming cost V 3 bases and J 0 bases; bases outside gene matches: 5. The CDR3 loop is CASSILWGGSYEQYF. CDR3 sequence (DNA): TGTGCCAGTAGTATCTTGTGGGGGGGCTCCTACGAGCAGTACTTC. Full variable domain (remainder filled in from reference TRBV19 and TRBJ2-7): DGGITQSPKYLFRKEGQNVTLSCEQNLNHDAMYWYRQDPGQGLRLIYYSQIVNDFQKGDIAEGYSVSREKKESFPLTVTSAQKNPTAFYLCASSILWGGSYEQYFGPGTRLTVT.

The chain is built from TRBV12-5 and TRBJ2-2; 7 positions match TRBD2. V was pared by 0 bases and J by 1 base, with 11 bases of the junction left unmatched. The CDR3 length is 19 residues. The V gene's germline CDR1 is LGHNT and CDR2 FRNRAP. DNA for the CDR3: TGTGCTAGTGGTTTGGTAAGGCTAGCGGAACTTAGGAACACCGGGGAGCTGTTTTTT. Encoded protein: CASGLVRLAELRNTGELFF.

This chain uses TRBV7-2 with TRBJ2-7, with a possible D match to TRBD2 (6 bases). V lost 5 bases and J lost 7, with 9 bases in between. The germline CDR1 and CDR2 sequences are SGHTA and FQGNSA. CDR3 length: 11 residues. The CDR3 loop reads CASSRGLEQYF. The DNA of the CDR3 is TGTGCCAGCAGCCGGGGGTTAGAGCAGTACTTC.

The chain employs TRBV7-9 and TRBJ2-5, with TRBD2 matching 7 bases. The J segment lost 5 bases and the V segment lost 1 base, leaving 4 bases of the junction unmatched. CDR1 and CDR2 (germline): SEHNR, FQNEAQ (reference sequence). The CDR3 runs to 14 residues. The CDR3 here is CASSLGGSPETQYF. CDR3 in DNA: TGTGCCAGCAGCTTAGGCGGGAGTCCGGAGACCCAGTACTTC. The full variable domain, rest sourced from reference TRBV7-9 and TRBJ2-5, is DTGVSQNPRHKITKRGQNVTFRCDPISEHNRLYWYRQTLGQGPEFLTYFQNEAQLEKSRLLSDRFSAERPKGSFSTLEIQRTEQGDSAMYLCASSLGGSPETQYFGPGTRLLVL.

This sequence joins TRBV11-1 and TRBJ2-7, with D perhaps given as TRBD1 or TRBD2 (5 bases each). Deletions cut 6 bases from V and 4 bases from J, with 16 bases between. This CDR3 is built from 14 residues. Germline V lookup: CDR1 SGHAT, CDR2 FQDESV (reference sequence). The CDR3: CASSFEVGPYEQYF. The CDR3 nucleotides read TGTGCCAGCAGTTTTGAGGTGGGACCATACGAGCAGTACTTC.

The DNA of the CDR3 is TGTGCCAGCAGTTATGGCGGGGAGCTGTTTTTT. Translation gives CASSYGGELFF. V is TRBV27 and J is TRBJ2-2; no reliable D call. V was shortened by 4 bases and J by 7 bases, with 4 bases between the two germline ends. Germline-derived CDR1 and CDR2 are MNHEY and SMNVEV (reference sequence). This CDR3 is 11 amino acids long.

This clone was recorded once. The gene calls are TRBV5-1 and TRBJ1-1; no clear D. V lost 0 bases to trimming and J lost 2 bases, with 14 bases between them. This CDR3 region has 16 residues. Germline CDR1 SGHRS, CDR2 YFSETQ. In DNA form, the CDR3 reads TGCGCCAGCAGCTTGGGTGGATCCGGCCCCAACACTGAAGCTTTCTTT. This translates into CASSLGGSGPNTEAFF. Full variable domain (remainder filled in from reference TRBV5-1 and TRBJ1-1): KAGVTQTPRYLIKTRGQQVTLSCSPISGHRSVSWYQQTPGQGLQFLFEYFSETQRNKGNFPGRFSGRQFSNSRSEMNVSTLELGDSALYLCASSLGGSGPNTEAFFGQGTRLTVV.

DNA of the CDR3: TGTGCCACCACCTGGAACGCGGACACTGAAGCTTTCTTT. As protein: CATTWNADTEAFF. The V call is TRBV19, the J call TRBJ1-1, with D hard to call. CDR3 length: 13 amino acids. Germline V CDR1 and CDR2: LNHDA, SQIVND (reference sequence). The ends were cut back, 10 bases at V and 3 bases at J, with 15 bases in the middle.

V usage is TRBV28 and J usage is TRBJ2-7; 9 bases match TRBD1. After removal of 3 bases from V and 6 bases from J, the junction contained 6 bases not matched to a gene. The V gene's germline CDR1 is MDHEN and CDR2 SYDVKM. The CDR3 runs to 14 residues. The CDR3 DNA reads TGTGCCAGCAGTTTTGGGACAGGGTATGCCGAGCAGTACTTC. Protein: CASSFGTGYAEQYF.

The V and J genes are TRBV7-9 and TRBJ2-3; 12 bases match TRBD2. V was pared by 5 bases and J by 0 bases, with 9 bases of the junction left unmatched. Germline CDR1 and CDR2: SEHNR and FQNEAQ (reference sequence). The CDR3 runs 18 residues. DNA of the CDR3: TGTGCCAGCAGCACTCCGACTAGCGGGGGAACTAGCACAGATACGCAGTATTTT. It codes for CASSTPTSGGTSTDTQYF.

J is TRBJ2-1 and V is TRBV7-9, with D hard to call. The CDR3 is 14 amino acids. Trimming pared 5 bases from V and 0 bases from J, leaving 8 bases between. CDR1 is SEHNR and CDR2 is FQNEAQ in the germline V gene (reference sequence). The CDR3 DNA sequence: TGTGCCAGCAGCCATAGGGCCTCCTACAATGAGCAGTTCTTC. Encoded protein: CASSHRASYNEQFF.

Worth noting for this clone: Distinct nucleotide sequences in the sample also encode this CDR3. The chain links TRBV27 to TRBJ1-2; D is perhaps TRBD1 (5 bases). V lost 3 bases and J lost 0, with 8 bases in between. From germline, CDR1 is MNHEY and CDR2 SMNVEV (reference sequence). The length of the CDR3 is 14 residues. For the CDR3, the DNA is TGTGCCAGCAGTTTTAGACAGACTAACTATGGCTACACCTTC. Translating it yields CASSFRQTNYGYTF.

A word on this clone: The same CDR3 also results from other DNA sequences found in this sample. The rearrangement links TRBV28 to TRBJ2-5; TRBD2 aligns across 9 bases. Germline values: CDR1 MDHEN, CDR2 SYDVKM. V lost 2 bases and J lost 2; bases outside the gene matches: 0. The CDR3 spans 14 residues. The chain's CDR3 is CASSLLAGQETQYF. The CDR3 DNA is TGTGCCAGCAGTTTACTAGCGGGACAAGAGACCCAGTACTTC.

This CDR3 is CASSLLRLAGFNEQFF. CDR3 nucleotide sequence: TGTGCCAGCAGCTTACTAAGGCTAGCGGGATTTAATGAGCAGTTCTTC. The gene calls are TRBV11-2 and TRBJ2-1; TRBD2 matches 9 bases. Germline loops: CDR1 SGHAT, CDR2 FQNNGV. The CDR3 totals 16 residues. V gave up 2 bases and J gave up 7 bases; unmatched junction bases: 9.

The chain combines TRBV29-1 with TRBJ1-2, with 7 nucleotides matching TRBD1. The germline V gene encodes CDR1 SQVTM and CDR2 ANQGSEA. Trimming removed 5 bases from V and 5 bases from J; junction bases left unmatched: 8. The CDR3 has 13 amino acids. The DNA of the CDR3 is TGCAGCGTTTCCGAGACAGGGCCATATGGCTACACCTTC. Amino acid sequence: CSVSETGPYGYTF.

Points on this clone: The same CDR3 also results from other DNA sequences found in this sample. The CDR3 coding sequence is TGTGCCAGCAGTTTAAGCCCCAATCAGCCCCAGCATTTT. Its translation is CASSLSPNQPQHF. This sequence joins TRBV28 and TRBJ1-5; D is unclear. The V and J ends lost 2 bases and 3 bases respectively, with 5 bases between them. Germline loops: CDR1 MDHEN, CDR2 SYDVKM. This CDR3 is 13 amino acids long. Complete variable domain (other parts from reference TRBV28 and TRBJ1-5): DVKVTQSSRYLVKRTGEKVFLECVQDMDHENMFWYRQDPGLGLRLIYFSYDVKMKEKGDIPEGYSVSREKKERFSLILESASTNQTSMYLCASSLSPNQPQHFGDGTRLSIL.